This T cell receptor beta chain derives from a study of cytomegalovirus exposure and HLA in healthy donors. Study in general: Early released data had around 79 million unique TCRs, all coming from HLA-typed donors.

60 Vbeta and 13 Jbeta primers were used in PCR. Assay: immunoSEQ multiplex PCR; the TCRdb copy retains only in-frame clones and omits some. Among about 140,000 clones listed, nearly 80% were seen once. As concerns this clone: Its antigen remains unidentified.

V was shortened by 1 base and J by 0 bases, with 12 bases between the two germline ends. Germline lookup yields CDR1 SGHTA and CDR2 FQGNSA. The CDR3 length is 16 residues. Notes on the study in general: Follow-up analysis later connected one missense variant in DCLRE1C with trimming of TCR beta V- and J-genes. A later analysis showed HLA-associated TCR beta chains outstripping equally common others in clonal expansion. Confirmation in vitro established that three CMV-associated chains were specific for CMV antigens.

The clonotype comes from a male donor in good health and CMV-seronegative. This chain connects TRBV7-2 to TRBJ1-1; D gene ambiguous. Material for sequencing was PBMCs. The CDR3 protein is CASSLDTAPMNTEAFF. Here the CDR3 DNA reads TGTGCCAGCAGCTTAGACACAGCCCCCATGAACACTGAAGCTTTCTTT.